This TCR beta chain came from a study of identical twins. Regarding the study as a whole: Out-of-frame beta sequences exhibited a weaker degree of excess twin sharing. Cord blood beta clonotypes present at high abundance carried fewer insertions; no such pattern appeared in memory repertoires.

A universal primer site came from template switching; cDNA carried unique molecular identifiers. TCRdb reprocessed the 5' RACE reads via MiXCR and lists one record per CDR3 protein. The table shows around 1.7 million distinct CDR3 sequences, with around 33% occurring only once. As to this clonotype: Its target is not known.

V was cut by 3 bases and J by 4 bases, with 15 bases left in between. CDR1 is DFQATT, CDR2 SNEGSKA, per germline (reference sequence). The length of the CDR3 is 14 residues. Material: cord blood. The clonotype originates from a newborn girl in good health. V is TRBV20-1 and J is TRBJ1-1, with D perhaps TRBD1 (6 bases). The CDR3 DNA reads TGCAGTGCTAGGGCGGGGGGCGAAGGCACTGAAGCTTTCTTT. Translated, it gives CSARAGGEGTEAFF.